This T cell receptor beta chain appears in the sequencing data of a study of lymphopenia after photon versus proton radiotherapy. General observations from the study: Relative stability marked proton patients; photon patients lost diversity and naive cells.

Clones were read by immunoSEQ multiplex PCR, and TCRdb kept only the in-frame ones, dropping some. The repertoire holds about 53,000 clones, with more than 70% as singletons. Comment on this clone: The antigen remains unidentified.

The source material was peripheral blood, sampled from a patient treated with photon-based radiotherapy. The receptor comes from a man in his fifties or sixties with gastric cancer.

The CDR3 reads CASSPPGLAGSYEQYF. In nucleotides, the CDR3 is TGTGCCAGCTCACCACCGGGCCTAGCGGGATCCTACGAGCAGTACTTC. The genes are TRBV18 and TRBJ2-7; 9 nucleotides match TRBD2. The CDR3 is 16 residues long. From germline, CDR1 is KGHSH and CDR2 LQKENI. Trimming at V came to 0 bases and at J to 1 base, leaving 4 bases not matched to a gene. Drawing the rest from reference TRBV18 and TRBJ2-7, the complete variable domain is NAGVMQNPRHLVRRRGQEARLRCSPMKGHSHVYWYRQLPEEGLKFMVYLQKENIIDESGMPKERFSAEFPKEGPSILRIQQVVRGDSAAYFCASSPPGLAGSYEQYFGPGTRLTVT.